The TCR beta chain under discussion was sequenced for a study of T cells in Graves' hyperthyroidism and ophthalmopathy. Broader study findings: Clonotypes that were expanded in thyroid above 0.001 mostly appeared in blood too. Stable hyperthyroidism was told apart from ophthalmopathy by a model built on 13 V-J features.

The germline V gene encodes CDR1 MNHNS and CDR2 SASEGT. Trimming removed 4 bases at V and 7 bases at J, with 14 bases between. The CDR3 is 14 amino acids. Amplification of TCR beta CDR3 regions was performed using RNA transcripts as template. The primer set for the first-round RT-PCR of the TCR CDR3 was HTBI. TCRdb passed the multiplex PCR reads through MiXCR, listing each CDR3 protein once. Seen here are under 400,000 distinct CDR3 sequences, approximately 13% observed once, and the top ten hold around a tenth. This clonotype appeared many times. Its antigen is still unknown. Absent ophthalmopathy progression within 18 months defined stable Graves' hyperthyroidism. This sample holds PBMCs from around 9.9 ml fresh peripheral blood.

This chain links TRBV6-1 with TRBJ1-5; the D is unclear. The material sequenced was blood. The clonotype comes from a woman under 30 with Graves' hyperthyroidism. For the CDR3, the DNA is TGTGCCAGCAGTGTTCGTCCAGGTATGCAGCCCCAGCATTTT. Encoded protein: CASSVRPGMQPQHF.